Listed below are T cell receptor beta chains from one sample, sequenced in a study of blood T cell repertoires in COVID-19. Some clones are missing from TCRdb's copy, which holds only in-frame ones; the method was immunoSEQ multiplex PCR. The sample contains about 200,000 clones, roughly 84% of which appear only once. Material: PBMCs or T cells enriched from blood (not recorded which). The receptors derive from a woman younger than 45 who had been exposed to COVID-19. Both conserved end residues are part of each CDR3. The D gene is left open where the match is weak. Some rows have no size entry. The others give once, few or many, or a class for an expanded clone.

TRBJ1-5	NA	NA	TRBV9	CASSPSGRGDQPQHF	TGTGCCAGCAGCCCCTCGGGCAGGGGTGATCAGCCCCAGCATTTT
TRBJ2-1	NA	TRBD2	TRBV5-1	CASSSTSGVTNEQFF	TGCGCCAGCAGCTCAACTAGCGGGGTTACGAATGAGCAGTTCTTC
TRBJ2-7	NA	NA	TRBV21-1	CASIPGQGTTYEQYF	TGTGCCAGCATCCCTGGACAGGGGACAACCTACGAGCAGTACTTC
TRBJ1-4	NA	TRBD1	TRBV6-2/TRBV6-3	CASSRPLTGVNRKLFF	TGTGCCAGCAGCCGCCCATTGACAGGGGTGAATCGAAAACTGTTTTTT
TRBJ1-2	few	NA	TRBV3-1/TRBV3-2	CASSPSAGANYGYTF	TGTGCCAGCAGCCCTAGTGCGGGTGCTAACTATGGCTACACCTTC
TRBJ2-6	NA	NA	TRBV13	CASNKAVSGANVLTF	TGTGCCAGCAACAAGGCGGTCTCCGGGGCCAACGTCCTGACTTTC
TRBJ1-1	NA	TRBD1	TRBV5-1	CASSQRTGNTEAFF	TGCGCCAGCAGTCAACGGACAGGGAACACTGAAGCTTTCTTT
TRBJ1-6	few	TRBD1	TRBV2	CASELDREYNSPLHF	TGTGCCAGCGAACTGGACAGGGAGTATAATTCACCCCTCCACTTT
TRBJ1-2	NA	NA	TRBV6-5	CASSRTEGNGYTF	TGTGCCAGCAGCCGGACAGAAGGCAATGGCTACACCTTC
TRBJ1-4	NA	TRBD1	TRBV11-2	CASSRSRDSVTNEKLFF	TGTGCCAGCAGCCGCTCCCGGGACAGTGTTACTAATGAAAAACTGTTTTTT
TRBJ2-6	NA	TRBD1	TRBV5-1	CASSWDRNSGANVLTF	TGCGCCAGCAGCTGGGACAGGAACTCTGGGGCCAACGTCCTGACTTTC
TRBJ2-2	few	TRBD1	TRBV15	CATSREGTGRSGELFF	TGTGCCACCAGCAGAGAAGGGACAGGGCGGTCCGGGGAGCTGTTTTTT
TRBJ2-1	NA	NA	TRBV7-3	CASSQPYRDSLNEQFF	TGTGCCAGCAGCCAACCGTACAGGGATTCTTTGAATGAGCAGTTCTTC
TRBJ2-7	NA	NA	TRBV4-1	CASEGPTKEQYF	TGCGCCAGCGAGGGTCCTACGAAGGAGCAGTACTTC
TRBJ2-7	NA	TRBD2	TRBV9	CASSVGLAGNYEQYF	TGTGCCAGCAGCGTAGGGCTAGCGGGGAACTACGAGCAGTACTTC
TRBJ2-3	NA	TRBD2	TRBV4-3	CASSLSDSGENTQYF	TGCGCCAGCAGCCTTTCGGATAGCGGGGAAAATACGCAGTATTTT
TRBJ2-7	NA	NA	TRBV6-2/TRBV6-3	CASSPSGLLPYF	TGTGCCAGCAGCCCCTCGGGACTCCTCCCGTACTTC
TRBJ1-1	NA	TRBD1	TRBV9	CASSRQGIRGLNTEAFF	TGTGCCAGCAGCCGACAGGGGATCAGGGGGCTGAACACTGAAGCTTTCTTT
TRBJ1-4	NA	NA	TRBV27	CASSWLGSQGEKLFF	TGTGCCAGCAGTTGGCTTGGTTCGCAGGGAGAAAAACTGTTTTTT
TRBJ2-7	NA	NA	TRBV29-1	CSVLGQGSREQYF	TGCAGCGTTTTAGGTCAGGGATCGCGAGAGCAGTACTTC
TRBJ1-4	NA	TRBD1	TRBV7-9	CASSSSLQGPNEKLFF	TGTGCCAGCAGCTCTTCGCTACAGGGGCCTAATGAAAAACTGTTTTTT
TRBJ1-1	once	TRBD1	TRBV15	CATSKDRGRSVTEAFF	TGTGCCACCAGCAAGGACAGGGGGCGGAGTGTCACTGAAGCTTTCTTT
TRBJ2-5	NA	NA	TRBV7-7	CASSLGYGQQETQYF	TGTGCCAGCAGCTTAGGGTACGGACAGCAAGAGACCCAGTACTTC
TRBJ2-7	NA	NA	TRBV5-5	CASSLQGRQAYEQYF	TGTGCCAGCAGCTTGCAGGGGAGACAGGCCTACGAGCAGTACTTC
TRBJ2-3	NA	TRBD1	TRBV7-2	CASTPGQTQYF	TGTGCCAGCACACCGGGACAGACGCAGTATTTT
TRBJ1-5	NA	NA	TRBV4-3	CASSQDPGYSNQPQHF	TGCGCCAGCAGCCAAGATCCGGGTTATAGCAATCAGCCCCAGCATTTT